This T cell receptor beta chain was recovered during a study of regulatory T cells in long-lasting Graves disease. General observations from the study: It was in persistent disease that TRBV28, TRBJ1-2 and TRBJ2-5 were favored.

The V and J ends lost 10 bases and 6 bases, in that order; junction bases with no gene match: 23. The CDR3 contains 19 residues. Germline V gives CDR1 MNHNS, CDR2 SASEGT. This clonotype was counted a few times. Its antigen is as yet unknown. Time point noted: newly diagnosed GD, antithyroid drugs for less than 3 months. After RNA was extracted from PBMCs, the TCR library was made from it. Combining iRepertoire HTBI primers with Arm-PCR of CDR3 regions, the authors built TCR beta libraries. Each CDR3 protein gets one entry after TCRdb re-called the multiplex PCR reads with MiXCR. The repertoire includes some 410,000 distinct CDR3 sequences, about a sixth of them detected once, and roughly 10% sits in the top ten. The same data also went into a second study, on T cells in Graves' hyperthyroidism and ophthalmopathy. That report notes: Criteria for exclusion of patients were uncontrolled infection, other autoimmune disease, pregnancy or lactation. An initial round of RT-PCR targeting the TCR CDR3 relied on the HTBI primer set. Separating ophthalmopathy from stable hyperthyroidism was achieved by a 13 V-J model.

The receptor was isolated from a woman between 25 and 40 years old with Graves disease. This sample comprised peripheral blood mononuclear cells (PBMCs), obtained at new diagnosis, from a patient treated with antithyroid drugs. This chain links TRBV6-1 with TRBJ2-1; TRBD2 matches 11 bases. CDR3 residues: CAIQSPWTSGLGTLNEQFF. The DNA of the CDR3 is TGTGCCATCCAATCGCCCTGGACTAGCGGGTTAGGGACTCTCAATGAGCAGTTCTTC.